This T cell receptor (beta chain) was recovered during a study of CD8+ T cells in alopecia areata. This clone was recorded a few times. The sample carries other DNA sequences with the same CDR3. This sample's treatment: oral pan-JAK inhibitor, 5-10 mg twice daily. RNA extraction was followed by reverse transcription into cDNA, which acted as the sequencing template. The assay was immunoSEQ multiplex PCR, and TCRdb's table has in-frame clones only and misses some. The sample has a few hundred thousand clones; around two fifths are singletons. The source material was CD4+ T cells sorted from blood, sampled at approximately week 34, from a patient treated with tofacitinib. The TCR originated in a human donor with alopecia areata.

The CDR3: CAWSVSGYEQYF. CDR3 coding DNA: TGTGCCTGGAGTGTGAGTGGCTACGAGCAGTACTTC. V gene TRBV30 combines with J gene TRBJ2-7; no clear D. The V end was cut by 0 bases, the J end by 3 bases, with 6 bases between. This CDR3 comprises 12 residues. Germline CDR1 GTSNPN, CDR2 SVGIG (reference sequence).